Below are 16 T cell receptor beta chains sequenced from a single sample in a study of T cells in Graves' hyperthyroidism and ophthalmopathy. RNA transcripts served as the template for amplifying TCR beta CDR3 regions. A set of HTBI primers served as the primers for a first-round RT-PCR of the TCR CDR3. TCRdb processed the multiplex PCR reads anew with MiXCR; each CDR3 protein has one entry. Among around 480,000 distinct CDR3 sequences listed, around an eighth were seen once. Sequencing was carried out using blood. The receptors originated from a woman aged 18-30 years with Graves' hyperthyroidism.

This clonotype showed up many times. The V call is TRBV5-1, the J call TRBJ2-3; no definite D call. V was clipped by 0 bases and J by 3 bases, with 11 bases between them. The CDR3 extends over 15 amino acids. Looked up from germline, CDR1 is SGHRS and CDR2 is YFSETQ. The CDR3 is CASSLDLSRTDTQYF. CDR3 in DNA: TGCGCCAGCAGCTTGGACCTATCTAGAACAGATACGCAGTATTTT. Using reference TRBV5-1 and TRBJ2-3 for the parts outside the CDR3, the full variable domain is KAGVTQTPRYLIKTRGQQVTLSCSPISGHRSVSWYQQTPGQGLQFLFEYFSETQRNKGNFPGRFSGRQFSNSRSEMNVSTLELGDSALYLCASSLDLSRTDTQYFGPGTRLTVL.

In this sample, this clonotype turned up many times. The CDR3 here is CASSIGRGSYEQYF. The CDR3 DNA reads as TGTGCCAGTAGTATAGGCCGGGGTTCCTACGAGCAGTACTTC. V usage is TRBV19 and J usage is TRBJ2-7, with a tentative D call TRBD2 (5 bases). This CDR3 spans 14 amino acids. Germline values: CDR1 LNHDA, CDR2 SQIVND (reference sequence). The V end lost 1 base, the J end lost 1 base, and 8 bases lay between the germline ends.

This clonotype was picked up many times. This chain uses TRBV30 with TRBJ1-1; 7 positions agree with TRBD1. CDR3 length: 13 residues. CDR1 and CDR2 (germline): GTSNPN, SVGIG (reference sequence). J was trimmed by 6 bases and V by 2 bases; bases with no gene match: 6. CDR3 coding DNA: TGTGCCTGGAGTTCCCAGGGGGAGTCTGAAGCTTTCTTT. Translation: CAWSSQGESEAFF.

This clonotype was counted a few times. This chain links TRBV9 with TRBJ2-1, with a possible D match to TRBD2 (5 bases). Trimming removed 0 bases at V and 3 bases at J, with 13 bases between. CDR3 length equals 16 residues. Germline V gene data show CDR1 as SGDLS and CDR2 as YYNGEE. Here the CDR3 DNA reads TGTGCCAGCAGCGTAGTAGAGGGAGCCCTCTACAATGAGCAGTTCTTC. This codes for CASSVVEGALYNEQFF.

In this sample, this clonotype turned up a few times. The chain recombines TRBV4-1 with TRBJ1-1; 7 bases match TRBD1. CDR1 is MGHRA and CDR2 is YSYEKL in the germline V gene. CDR3 size: 15 residues. V shed 1 base and J 8 bases; nucleotides not matched to a gene: 10. The CDR3 here is CASSQGGQGVGEAFF. For the CDR3, the DNA is TGCGCCAGCAGCCAAGGTGGGCAGGGGGTGGGGGAAGCTTTCTTT.

This clonotype came up many times. The chain couples TRBV27 to TRBJ2-1; D could derive from TRBD1 or TRBD2 (5 bases each). Germline CDR1 and CDR2: MNHEY and SMNVEV (reference sequence). The CDR3 loop spans 13 amino acids. V gave up 2 bases and J gave up 8 bases, with 10 bases separating them. The DNA of the CDR3 is TGTGCCAGCAGTTTAGGCAGGGACCATGAGCAGTTCTTC. It is translated as CASSLGRDHEQFF.

This clonotype was counted many times. V and J are TRBV7-3 and TRBJ2-5; no clear D gene. There are 16 residues in the CDR3. The ends were cut back, 5 bases at V and 5 bases at J, with 21 bases in the middle. Germline-derived CDR1 and CDR2 are SGHTA and FQGTGA. The CDR3 DNA reads TGTGCCAGCAGCCCCAGACATCGGCTAATTCCGGAGACCCAGTACTTC. This encodes CASSPRHRLIPETQYF.

The V gene is TRBV19, the J gene TRBJ2-7; 8 bases agree with TRBD1. Germline-derived CDR1 and CDR2 are LNHDA and SQIVND (reference sequence). The V and J ends lost 7 bases and 4 bases, in that order; junction bases with no gene match: 6. This CDR3 has 13 residues. The CDR3 protein is CASTGGPRYEQYF. The CDR3 DNA reads as TGTGCCAGTACAGGGGGCCCCCGGTACGAGCAGTACTTC.

This clonotype was recorded many times. The V and J genes are TRBV11-2 and TRBJ2-1, with D unclear. The germline V and J ends were trimmed by 5 bases and 10 bases, with 9 bases remaining between them. The germline V gene encodes CDR1 SGHAT and CDR2 FQNNGV. CDR3 length: 11 amino acids. The CDR3 region has the DNA TGTGCCAGCAGCACGTTCGTGGAGCAGTTCTTC. It is translated as CASSTFVEQFF.

Many counts were recorded for this clonotype. The J gene is TRBJ2-1, the V gene TRBV24-1; 8 nucleotides match TRBD2. V trimming: 7 bases; J trimming: 3 bases; junction bases outside the gene matches: 7. Germline V CDR1 and CDR2: KGHDR, SFDVKD. The CDR3 extends over 15 amino acids. The CDR3 loop is CATSYGRASYNEQFF. For the CDR3, the DNA is TGTGCCACCAGCTACGGGAGGGCCAGCTACAATGAGCAGTTCTTC.

This clonotype came up many times. CDR3: CASSAQGNYGYTF. Here the CDR3 DNA reads TGTGCCAGCAGTGCACAGGGAAACTATGGCTACACCTTC. The rearrangement links TRBV25-1 to TRBJ1-2, with a possible D match to TRBD1 (6 bases). This CDR3 has 13 amino acids. The ends were cut back, 4 bases at V and 2 bases at J, with 8 bases in the middle. Germline V gene sequence: CDR1 MGHDK, CDR2 SYGVNS.

This clonotype has a handful of counts. A much larger clone differs by one base, so this may be a read error. V is TRBV19 and J is TRBJ1-1; D uncertain. The CDR3 is 15 residues long. CDR1 LNHDA and CDR2 SQIVND come from the germline V gene (reference sequence). The CDR3 here is CASRTGPLLNTEASF. The CDR3 DNA reads TGTGCCAGTAGGACCGGGCCTCTCCTGAACACTGAAGCTTCCTTT.

This clonotype has at least ten counts. V gene TRBV3-1 combines with J gene TRBJ1-2; TRBD1 matches at 9 bases. The V gene end was trimmed by 6 bases and the J gene end by 8 bases; junction bases not matched to a gene: 7. Germline CDR1 is LGHDT and CDR2 is YNNKEL (reference sequence). The CDR3 contains 13 residues. The CDR3 here is CASSLGQGAGYTF. The CDR3 DNA follows: TGTGCCAGCAGTTTGGGACAGGGAGCAGGCTACACCTTC. The full variable domain, completed using reference TRBV3-1 and TRBJ1-2, is DTAVSQTPKYLVTQMGNDKSIKCEQNLGHDTMYWYKQDSKKFLKIMFSYNNKELIINETVPNRFSPKSPDKAHLNLHINSLELGDSAVYFCASSLGQGAGYTFGSGTRLTVV.

There are a few counts of this clonotype. V is TRBV5-1 and J is TRBJ2-5, with 7 nucleotides matching TRBD1. The CDR3 totals 15 residues. V shed 0 bases and J 5 bases; nucleotides not matched to a gene: 7. Germline CDR1 SGHRS, CDR2 YFSETQ. The CDR3 protein is CASSLGQGFGETQYF. The CDR3 DNA sequence: TGCGCCAGCAGCTTGGGACAGGGATTTGGGGAGACCCAGTACTTC.

This chain joins TRBV25-1 and TRBJ2-5; 7 bases align to TRBD1. With 6 bases clipped from V and 4 bases from J, the junction kept 11 bases outside the gene matches. The CDR3 is 15 amino acids. CDR1 is MGHDK and CDR2 is SYGVNS in the germline V gene. CDR3 loop: CASSATGINRETQYF. CDR3 DNA sequence: TGTGCCAGCAGCGCGACAGGGATTAATCGAGAGACCCAGTACTTC.

This chain uses TRBV20-1 with TRBJ1-5; possible D gene TRBD1, 5 bases. V was pared by 5 bases and J by 0 bases, with 11 bases between. The CDR3 is 14 residues long. Per germline, CDR1 DFQATT and CDR2 SNEGSKA (reference sequence). The CDR3 spells CSARDLRSNQPQHF. The CDR3 nucleotides read TGCAGTGCTCGGGACTTACGTAGCAATCAGCCCCAGCATTTT.